These 21 T cell receptor beta chains came from one sample sequenced in a study of PD-1 blockade in classical Hodgkin lymphoma. TCRdb's table, derived via immunoSEQ multiplex PCR, lists solely in-frame clones and lacks some. This sample has about 8,000 clones; 70% to 80% occur once, and the top ten carry 45%. Noted time point: cycle 4 day 1 (C4D1), after about 6 weeks of nivolumab. All the patients suffered relapse after autologous stem cell transplantation, and brentuximab vedotin exposure differed. The sample here was peripheral blood mononuclear cells (PBMCs), taken before the fourth cycle of nivolumab. The receptors were gathered from a human donor with classical Hodgkin lymphoma.

V gene TRBV4-2 combines with J gene TRBJ2-1; TRBD1 aligns across 8 bases. The J segment lost 6 bases and the V segment lost 5 bases, leaving 9 bases of the junction unmatched. This CDR3 has 15 amino acids. In germline, CDR1 is LGHNA, CDR2 YNFKEQ. CDR3 sequence (DNA): TGTGCCAGCAGCTTGTTTGCAGGGGGCTTCAATGAGCAGTTCTTC. Its translation is CASSLFAGGFNEQFF.

The chain recombines TRBV5-6 with TRBJ2-3; TRBD1 matches 9 bases. Per germline, CDR1 SGHDT and CDR2 YYEEEE. The CDR3 runs 15 residues. V lost 4 bases to trimming and J lost 2 bases; unmatched junction nucleotides: 5. CDR3 residues: CASSPGQGYTDTQYF. As DNA, the CDR3 is TGTGCCAGCAGCCCGGGACAGGGTTACACAGATACGCAGTATTTT.

The V and J genes are TRBV18 and TRBJ1-5; TRBD1 matches 9 bases. Looked up from germline, CDR1 is KGHSH and CDR2 is LQKENI. Trimming took 3 bases from V and 4 from J; bases not matched to a gene: 4. The CDR3 consists of 15 residues. The CDR3 loop reads CASSPTGGLNQPQHF. The CDR3 nucleotides are TGTGCCAGCTCACCGACAGGGGGTTTAAATCAGCCCCAGCATTTT. The full variable domain, with the rest looked up from reference TRBV18 and TRBJ1-5, is NAGVMQNPRHLVRRRGQEARLRCSPMKGHSHVYWYRQLPEEGLKFMVYLQKENIIDESGMPKERFSAEFPKEGPSILRIQQVVRGDSAAYFCASSPTGGLNQPQHFGDGTRLSIL.

This clone has just a few counts. The chain has TRBV28 and TRBJ2-3; weak D call: TRBD2 (5 bases). Germline V gene lookup returns CDR1 MDHEN and CDR2 SYDVKM. Trimming cost V 1 base and J 7 bases, with 9 bases left between them. The CDR3 covers 13 residues. The CDR3 coding sequence is TGTGCCAGCAGTTTATACGGGGTTAATACGCAGTATTTT. Encoded protein: CASSLYGVNTQYF.

This sequence joins TRBV7-2 and TRBJ2-6; D unresolved. CDR3 length equals 17 residues. The germline V gene encodes CDR1 SGHTA and CDR2 FQGNSA. With 1 base removed from V and 0 bases from J, the gap between germline ends came to 10 bases. In DNA form, the CDR3 reads TGTGCCAGCAGCTTAGTCATTGGAAGCTCTGGGGCCAACGTCCTGACTTTC. Translating it yields CASSLVIGSSGANVLTF.

V and J are TRBV6-1 and TRBJ1-3, with D unresolved. Germline CDR1 is MNHNS and CDR2 is SASEGT. Trimming took off 0 bases at V and 0 bases at J, with 9 bases between the two ends. The CDR3 spans 16 residues. For the CDR3, the DNA is TGTGCCAGCAGTGAAGCCCGAAGGGCCTCTGGAAACACCATATATTTT. Protein: CASSEARRASGNTIYF.

This clone was observed once. This sequence joins TRBV28 and TRBJ1-2, with D perhaps TRBD1 (6 bases). V was trimmed by 5 bases and J by 2 bases, leaving 12 bases between them. The CDR3 is made up of 14 amino acids. CDR1 and CDR2 (germline): MDHEN, SYDVKM. The CDR3 region has the DNA TGTGCCAGCAGTCCAGGGGTAAGGAACTATGGCTACACCTTC. This codes for CASSPGVRNYGYTF.

This clone showed up just once. At one of its ends the junction is not consistent with the germline gene, which may arise from a read error. The V gene is TRBV4-3, the J gene TRBJ1-1; D unresolved. The CDR3 contains 15 residues. Germline loops: CDR1 LGHNA, CDR2 YSLEER. CDR3 loop: CAGSQDLRGGTEAFF. DNA of the CDR3: TGCGCCGGCAGCCAAGATCTGCGGGGTGGCACTGAAGCTTTCTTT.

The rearrangement links TRBV6-1 to TRBJ1-4, with D maybe TRBD1 (6 bases). Trimming took 2 bases from V and 8 from J, leaving 15 bases between them. This CDR3 comprises 15 residues. Germline-derived CDR1 and CDR2 are MNHNS and SASEGT. CDR3 DNA sequence: TGTGCCAGCAGTGAATTTCGGGGGAGGGGGGAAAAACTGTTTTTT. Its protein product is CASSEFRGRGEKLFF.

This chain links TRBV7-9 with TRBJ1-2, with D unclear. The length of the CDR3 is 14 residues. V was pared by 5 bases and J by 2 bases, with 12 bases between. Germline values: CDR1 SEHNR, CDR2 FQNEAQ (reference sequence). The CDR3 bases are TGTGCCAGCAGCGCCCCCGTCCGCAACTATGGCTACACCTTC. Translating it yields CASSAPVRNYGYTF.

The J gene is TRBJ2-6, the V gene TRBV6-4; maybe TRBD2 (5 bases). Deletions cut 4 bases from V and 2 bases from J, with 15 bases between. Germline assignment: CDR1 MRHNA and CDR2 SNTAGT. The CDR3 is 17 amino acids. The chain's CDR3 is CASSVQPGGTGANVLTF. The CDR3 DNA reads as TGTGCCAGCAGTGTGCAGCCCGGAGGTACTGGGGCCAACGTCCTGACTTTC.

The rearrangement uses TRBV29-1 and TRBJ1-2; 7 bases line up with TRBD1. This CDR3 spans 11 amino acids. Germline V gene lookup returns CDR1 SQVTM and CDR2 ANQGSEA. Unmatched junction bases numbered 5, after V lost 0 bases and J lost 13 bases. This CDR3 is CSVEERDRLTF. In DNA form, the CDR3 reads TGCAGCGTTGAAGAGAGGGACAGACTCACCTTC.

The chain employs TRBV27 and TRBJ2-5; D is perhaps TRBD2 (7 bases). Trimming cost V 10 bases and J 5 bases, with 20 bases left between them. Germline loops: CDR1 MNHEY, CDR2 SMNVEV (reference sequence). The CDR3 extends over 14 amino acids. The CDR3, as DNA: TGTGCCACCAGGCTCAGGGGAGGGGAGGAGACCCAGTACTTC. Amino acid sequence: CATRLRGGEETQYF.

The chain is built from TRBV11-2 and TRBJ2-3; D gene ambiguous. Deletions cut 1 base from V and 4 bases from J, with 6 bases between. CDR3 length: 13 residues. Per germline, CDR1 SGHAT and CDR2 FQNNGV. CDR3 amino acids: CASSLGFPDTQYF. As DNA, the CDR3 is TGTGCCAGCAGCTTAGGCTTCCCAGATACGCAGTATTTT.

Points on this clone: No DNA is shown, since the ends of the CDR3 on it are uncertain; the CDR3 is the one TCRdb lists. The J gene is TRBJ2-7, the V gene TRBV28; TRBD2, the D gene given by the table, was not confirmed from the DNA. CDR1 is MDHEN, CDR2 SYDVKM, per germline. The CDR3 is made up of 12 amino acids, end residues included. CDR3: CASSLERDEQYF.

The chain has TRBV7-9 and TRBJ1-1; perhaps TRBD1 as D (6 bases). The germline V gene has CDR1 SEHNR and CDR2 FQNEAQ (reference sequence). Between the trimmed V and J ends, which lost 5 bases and 7 bases, there was a span of 14 bases. This CDR3 comprises 13 residues. As DNA, the CDR3 is TGTGCCAGCAGCCTACAGGGTAGGGGTGAAGCTTTCTTT. Amino acid sequence: CASSLQGRGEAFF.

The V and J genes are TRBV15 and TRBJ2-1, with D maybe TRBD2 (6 bases). Trimming stripped 0 bases from V and 1 base from J, with 10 bases between. Germline CDR1 reads LNHNV; CDR2 reads YYDKDF (reference sequence). The CDR3 contains 16 residues. CDR3 DNA: TGTGCCACCAGCAGAGATGGCGGGACTTCCTACAATGAGCAGTTCTTC. This gives the protein CATSRDGGTSYNEQFF. Based on the CDR3 plus reference TRBV15 and TRBJ2-1, the full variable domain is DAMVIQNPRYQVTQFGKPVTLSCSQTLNHNVMYWYQQKSSQAPKLLFHYYDKDFNNEADTPDNFQSRRPNTSFCFLDIRSPGLGDTAMYLCATSRDGGTSYNEQFFGPGTRLTVL.

The table lists this clone with a count of one. This chain joins TRBV28 and TRBJ1-6; the D is unclear. V was clipped by 7 bases and J by 0 bases, with 10 bases between them. The germline gives CDR1 MDHEN, CDR2 SYDVKM. The CDR3 contains 15 residues. CDR3 sequence reads: CASTDWSSYNSPLHF. The CDR3 DNA reads TGTGCCAGCACGGACTGGAGCTCCTATAATTCACCCCTCCACTTT.

The V gene is TRBV19, the J gene TRBJ2-7; 8 bases are shared with TRBD2. The germline V gene has CDR1 LNHDA and CDR2 SQIVND (reference sequence). J was trimmed by 1 base and V by 1 base; bases with no gene match: 3. This CDR3 spans 15 amino acids. The CDR3 DNA sequence: TGTGCCAGTAGTATAGCTGGCGGGGGGTCCTACGAGCAGTACTTC. The encoded protein is CASSIAGGGSYEQYF.

The gene calls are TRBV5-4 and TRBJ1-1; D ambiguous. CDR1 is SGHNT and CDR2 is YYREEE in the germline V gene (reference sequence). The CDR3 contains 13 residues. The V end lost 2 bases, the J end lost 2 bases, and 7 bases lay between the germline ends. The chain's CDR3 is CASSFPDNTEAFF. The CDR3 nucleotides read TGTGCCAGCAGCTTTCCAGATAACACTGAAGCTTTCTTT.

This clone was picked up one time. This sequence joins TRBV9 and TRBJ1-6; 7 nucleotides match TRBD1. V trimming: 0 bases; J trimming: 7 bases; junction bases outside the gene matches: 4. CDR1 SGDLS and CDR2 YYNGEE come from the germline V gene. The length of the CDR3 is 15 residues. CDR3 sequence: CASSVGTGDNSPLHF. DNA for the CDR3: TGTGCCAGCAGCGTAGGAACAGGGGACAATTCACCCCTCCACTTT.